Sequencing of this T cell receptor beta chain was carried out in a study of T cells after yellow fever vaccination. Study-level results: Some clonotypes, a small share, were shared between CD4 and CD8 compartments. Post-booster repertoires contained most primary-vaccination clones again (around 96% CD4, less than 90% CD8). High-abundance clonotypes from the bulk population could contaminate FACS-sorted repertoires.

CDR1 is LGHNT, CDR2 FRNRAP, per germline. J lost 7 bases, V lost 6 bases, and 3 bases had no gene match. This CDR3 is built from 12 residues. This clonotype was counted ten times or more. Its target is not known. TCRdb reanalysed the 5' RACE reads using MiXCR and keeps one entry per CDR3 protein. This repertoire shows about 160,000 distinct CDR3 sequences, 6% to 7.5% found once; its top ten account for 2.5%. Material: CD4+ T cells sorted from PBMCs, obtained about 5 days after the first yellow fever vaccination. The receptor was derived from a man aged 18 to 30 who received the YFV17D yellow fever vaccine. The chain employs TRBV12-5 and TRBJ2-4; 7 nucleotides agree with TRBD1. As DNA, the CDR3 is TGTGCTAGTGGCACAGGGGAGAACATTCAGTACTTC. Its protein product is CASGTGENIQYF.